This T cell receptor (beta chain) appears in the sequencing data of a study of T-cell reconstitution after alpha-beta-depleted transplantation in children. This clonotype was counted many times. Germline assignment: CDR1 LGHNT and CDR2 FRNRAP. The CDR3 totals 14 residues. V shed 7 bases and J shed 0 bases, with 9 bases lying between them. A library of TCRbeta sequences, prepared with unique molecular identifiers, was generated. TCRdb itself ran the PCR reads through MiXCR, one entry per CDR3 protein. This table holds 350,000 to 450,000 distinct CDR3 sequences, less than 15% found once. Source: PBMCs, taken from the stem cell graft. The chain joins TRBV12-5 to TRBJ1-4, with D uncertain. This TCR came from a human donor who donated a stem cell graft to a child with Fanconi anemia. CDR3 sequence: CASAVRATNEKLFF. The DNA for the CDR3 is TGTGCTAGTGCCGTGCGGGCAACTAATGAAAAACTGTTTTTT.